The clone carrying this T cell receptor (beta chain) turned up a few times. The antigen is not known. The data were obtained in a study of T cell clonality in common variable immunodeficiency. Here immunoSEQ multiplex PCR was the method, and the copy in TCRdb shows in-frame clones only, minus some. This repertoire holds about 26,000 clones, and none appear only once. Study-wide findings and caveats: Common variable immunodeficiency TCR beta sequences reportedly had fewer deletions and N-nucleotide insertions.

Sequencing input: peripheral blood mononuclear cells. The TCR originated in a human donor with common variable immunodeficiency.

The CDR3 loop reads CSASVPGQGLAGGPYEQFF. The CDR3 bases that were read are TGCAGTGCTTCGGTACCGGGACAGGGACTAGCGGGAGGACCCTATGAG. The chain has TRBV20-1 and TRBJ2-1; TRBD2 aligns across 15 bases. The read gets to within 3 residues of the CDR3 end, and the germline J gene fills in the rest. The CDR3 covers 19 residues. Per the germline V gene, CDR1 is DFQATT and CDR2 is SNEGSKA (reference sequence). With 5 bases clipped from V and 8 bases from J, the junction kept 19 bases outside the gene matches.